This T cell receptor beta chain was profiled in a study of tumor-infiltrating lymphocytes in localized non-small cell lung cancer. Turning to the study itself: Patients included smokers and never-smokers with various histologies, some sampled after neoadjuvant chemotherapy.

TCRdb's table, derived via immunoSEQ multiplex PCR, lists solely in-frame clones and lacks some. The sample lists around 8,900 clones, around 72% occurring once. The CDR3 is 14 residues long. Germline CDR1 reads SGHTA; CDR2 reads FQGNSA. Trimming shortened V by 3 bases and J by 0 bases, and 7 bases separated the two germline ends. This rearrangement joins TRBV7-2 to TRBJ2-3; D ambiguous. Sequencing was carried out using lung tumor tissue. This sequence was found in a human donor with non-small cell lung cancer. CDR3 residues: CASSFTTSTDTQYF. CDR3 DNA sequence: TGTGCCAGCAGCTTTACTACTAGCACAGATACGCAGTATTTT.